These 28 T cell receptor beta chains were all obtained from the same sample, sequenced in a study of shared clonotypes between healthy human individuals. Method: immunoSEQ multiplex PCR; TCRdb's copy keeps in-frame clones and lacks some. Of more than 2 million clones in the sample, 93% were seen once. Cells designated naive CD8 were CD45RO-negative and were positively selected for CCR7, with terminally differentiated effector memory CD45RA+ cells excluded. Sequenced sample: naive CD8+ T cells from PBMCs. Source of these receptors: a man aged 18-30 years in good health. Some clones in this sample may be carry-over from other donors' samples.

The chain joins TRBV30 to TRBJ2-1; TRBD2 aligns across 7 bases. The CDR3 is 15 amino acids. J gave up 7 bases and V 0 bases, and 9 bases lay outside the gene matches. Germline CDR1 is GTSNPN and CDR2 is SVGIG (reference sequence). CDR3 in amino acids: CAWSVGAGRTNEQFF. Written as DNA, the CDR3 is TGTGCCTGGAGTGTCGGAGCGGGACGTACGAATGAGCAGTTCTTC.

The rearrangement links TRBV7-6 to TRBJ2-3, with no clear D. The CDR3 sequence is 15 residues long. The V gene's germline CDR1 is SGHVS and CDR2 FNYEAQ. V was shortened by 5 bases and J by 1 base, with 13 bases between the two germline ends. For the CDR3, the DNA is TGTGCCAGCAGCCAAGACCCATGGGGCACAGATACGCAGTATTTT. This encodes CASSQDPWGTDTQYF.

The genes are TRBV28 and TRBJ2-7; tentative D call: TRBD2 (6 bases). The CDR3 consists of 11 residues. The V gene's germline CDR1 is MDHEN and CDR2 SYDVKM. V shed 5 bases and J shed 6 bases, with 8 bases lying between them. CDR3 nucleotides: TGTGCCAGCAGTCCCGGGAGCGAGCAGTACTTC. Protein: CASSPGSEQYF.

The CDR3 nucleotides are TGTGCCAGCAGTTACTCCGGGGGGTTGGAGACCCAGTACTTC. It is translated as CASSYSGGLETQYF. The V gene is TRBV6-5, the J gene TRBJ2-5; 7 bases are shared with TRBD2. The CDR3 is 14 amino acids. Germline CDR1 and CDR2: MNHEY and SVGAGI. After removal of 0 bases from V and 5 bases from J, the junction contained 3 bases not matched to a gene.

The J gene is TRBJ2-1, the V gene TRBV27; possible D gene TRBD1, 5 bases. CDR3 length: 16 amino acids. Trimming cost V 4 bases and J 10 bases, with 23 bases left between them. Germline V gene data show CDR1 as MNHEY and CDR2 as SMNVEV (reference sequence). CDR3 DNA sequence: TGTGCCAGCAGTTCCATGGGGCAGGGTAGTAGACGGGAGCAGTTCTTC. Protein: CASSSMGQGSRREQFF.

CDR3 in DNA: TGTGCCAGCGGCCCCCGACGGGGCGAGGCTGGAAACACCATATATTTT. Its protein product is CASGPRRGEAGNTIYF. The chain uses TRBV28 and TRBJ1-3, with D possibly being TRBD1 (5 bases). This CDR3 is 16 amino acids long. V was shortened by 8 bases and J by 2 bases, with 19 bases between the two germline ends. From germline, CDR1 is MDHEN and CDR2 SYDVKM.

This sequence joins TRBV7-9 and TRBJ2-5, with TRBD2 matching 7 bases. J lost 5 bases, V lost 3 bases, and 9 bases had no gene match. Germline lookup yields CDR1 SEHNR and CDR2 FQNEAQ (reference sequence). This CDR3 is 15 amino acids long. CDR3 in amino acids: CASSFGRGTAETQYF. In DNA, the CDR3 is TGTGCCAGCAGCTTTGGGCGGGGGACCGCCGAGACCCAGTACTTC.

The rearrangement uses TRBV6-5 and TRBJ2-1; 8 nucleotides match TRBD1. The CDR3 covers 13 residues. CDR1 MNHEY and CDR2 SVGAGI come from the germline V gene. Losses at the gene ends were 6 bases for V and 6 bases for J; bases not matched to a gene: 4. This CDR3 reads CASSPQGANEQFF. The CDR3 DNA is TGTGCCAGCAGCCCCCAGGGGGCCAATGAGCAGTTCTTC.

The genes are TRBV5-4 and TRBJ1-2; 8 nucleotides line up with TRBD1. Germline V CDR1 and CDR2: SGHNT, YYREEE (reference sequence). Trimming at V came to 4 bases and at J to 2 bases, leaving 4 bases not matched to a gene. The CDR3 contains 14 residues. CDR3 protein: CASSTTGGNYGYTF. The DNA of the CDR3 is TGTGCCAGCAGCACCACAGGGGGAAACTATGGCTACACCTTC.

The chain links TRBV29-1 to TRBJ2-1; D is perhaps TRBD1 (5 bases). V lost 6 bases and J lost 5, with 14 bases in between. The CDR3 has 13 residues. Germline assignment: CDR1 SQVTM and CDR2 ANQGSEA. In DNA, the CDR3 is TGCAGCGTCCAGGGCAGGGAAGACAATGAGCAGTTCTTC. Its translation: CSVQGREDNEQFF.

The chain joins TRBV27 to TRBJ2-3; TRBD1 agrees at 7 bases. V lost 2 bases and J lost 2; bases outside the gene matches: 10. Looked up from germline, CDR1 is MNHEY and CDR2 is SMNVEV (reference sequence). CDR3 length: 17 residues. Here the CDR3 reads CASSLNPRGSITDTQYF. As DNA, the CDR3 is TGTGCCAGCAGTTTAAACCCCAGGGGGTCCATCACAGATACGCAGTATTTT.

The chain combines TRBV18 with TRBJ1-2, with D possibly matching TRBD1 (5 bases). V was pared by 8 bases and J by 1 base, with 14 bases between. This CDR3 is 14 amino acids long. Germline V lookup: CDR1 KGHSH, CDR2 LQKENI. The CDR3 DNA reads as TGTGCCAGCGCGTCGGGACCCCTTAACTATGGCTACACCTTC. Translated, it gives CASASGPLNYGYTF.

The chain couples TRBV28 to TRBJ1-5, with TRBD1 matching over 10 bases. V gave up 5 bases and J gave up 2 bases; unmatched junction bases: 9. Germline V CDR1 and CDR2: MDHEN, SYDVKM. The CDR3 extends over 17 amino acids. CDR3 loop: CASSPTGGNLGNQPQHF. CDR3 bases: TGTGCCAGCAGTCCGACAGGGGGCAATTTAGGCAATCAGCCCCAGCATTTT. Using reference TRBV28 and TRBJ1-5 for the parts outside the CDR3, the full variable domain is DVKVTQSSRYLVKRTGEKVFLECVQDMDHENMFWYRQDPGLGLRLIYFSYDVKMKEKGDIPEGYSVSREKKERFSLILESASTNQTSMYLCASSPTGGNLGNQPQHFGDGTRLSIL.

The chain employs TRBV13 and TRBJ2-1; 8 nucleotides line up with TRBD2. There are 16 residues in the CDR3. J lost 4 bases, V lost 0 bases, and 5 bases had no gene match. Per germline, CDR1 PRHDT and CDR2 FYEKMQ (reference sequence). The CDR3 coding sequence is TGTGCCAGCAGCTTAGGCCTAGCGGGCGGATACAATGAGCAGTTCTTC. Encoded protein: CASSLGLAGGYNEQFF.

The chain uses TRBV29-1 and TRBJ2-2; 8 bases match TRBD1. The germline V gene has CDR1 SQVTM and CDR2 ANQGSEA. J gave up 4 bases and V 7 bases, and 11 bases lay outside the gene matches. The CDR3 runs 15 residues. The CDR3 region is CSAAGRGPITGELFF. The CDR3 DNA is TGCAGCGCGGCGGGCAGGGGGCCTATCACCGGGGAGCTGTTTTTT.

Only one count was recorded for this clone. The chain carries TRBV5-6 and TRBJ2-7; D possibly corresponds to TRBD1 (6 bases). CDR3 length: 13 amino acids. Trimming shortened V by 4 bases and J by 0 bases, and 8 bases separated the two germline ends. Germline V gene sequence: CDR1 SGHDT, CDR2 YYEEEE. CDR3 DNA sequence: TGTGCCAGCAGCCAGGGACACTCCTACGAGCAGTACTTC. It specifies CASSQGHSYEQYF.

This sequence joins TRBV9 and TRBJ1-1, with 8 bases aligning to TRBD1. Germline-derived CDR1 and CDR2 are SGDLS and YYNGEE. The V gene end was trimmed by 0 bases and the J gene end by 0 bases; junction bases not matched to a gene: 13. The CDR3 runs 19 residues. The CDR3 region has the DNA TGTGCCAGCAGCGTAGTAGCCGGACAGGGACCCCTAATGAACACTGAAGCTTTCTTT. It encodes CASSVVAGQGPLMNTEAFF.

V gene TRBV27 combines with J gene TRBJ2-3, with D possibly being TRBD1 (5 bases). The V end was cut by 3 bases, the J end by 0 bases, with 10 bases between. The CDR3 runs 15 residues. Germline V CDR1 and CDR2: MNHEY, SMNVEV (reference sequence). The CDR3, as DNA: TGTGCCAGCAGTTTTACAGGCCCTAGCACAGATACGCAGTATTTT. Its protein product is CASSFTGPSTDTQYF.

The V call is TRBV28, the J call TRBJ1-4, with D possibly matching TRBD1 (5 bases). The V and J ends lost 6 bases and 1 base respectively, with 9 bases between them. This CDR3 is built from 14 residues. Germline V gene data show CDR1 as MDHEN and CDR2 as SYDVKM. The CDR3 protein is CASRTGVTNEKLFF. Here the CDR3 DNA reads TGTGCCAGCAGGACGGGGGTAACTAATGAAAAACTGTTTTTT.

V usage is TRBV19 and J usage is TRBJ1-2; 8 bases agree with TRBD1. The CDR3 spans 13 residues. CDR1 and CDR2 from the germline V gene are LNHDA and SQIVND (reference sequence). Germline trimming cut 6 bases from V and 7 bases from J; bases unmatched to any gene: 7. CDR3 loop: CASRPQGAVGYTF. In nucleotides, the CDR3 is TGTGCCAGTAGGCCTCAGGGGGCGGTTGGCTACACCTTC.

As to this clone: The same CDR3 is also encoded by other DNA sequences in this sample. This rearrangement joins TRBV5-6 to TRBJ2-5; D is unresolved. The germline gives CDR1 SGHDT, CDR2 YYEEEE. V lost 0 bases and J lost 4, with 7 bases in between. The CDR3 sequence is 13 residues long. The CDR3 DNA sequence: TGTGCCAGCAGCTTGGGGGGAAGAGAGACCCAGTACTTC. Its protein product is CASSLGGRETQYF.

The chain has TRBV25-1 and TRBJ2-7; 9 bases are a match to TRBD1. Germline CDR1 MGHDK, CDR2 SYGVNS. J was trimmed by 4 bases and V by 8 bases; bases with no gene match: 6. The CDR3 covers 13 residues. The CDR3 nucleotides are TGTGCCAGCGGGACAGGGTTCGTTTACGAGCAGTACTTC. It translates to CASGTGFVYEQYF.

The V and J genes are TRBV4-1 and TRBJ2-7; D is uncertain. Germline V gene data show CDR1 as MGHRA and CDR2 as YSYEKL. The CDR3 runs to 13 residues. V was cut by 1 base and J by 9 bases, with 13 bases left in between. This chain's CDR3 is CASSQGMVSVQYF. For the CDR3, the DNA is TGCGCCAGCAGCCAAGGGATGGTTAGTGTGCAGTACTTC.

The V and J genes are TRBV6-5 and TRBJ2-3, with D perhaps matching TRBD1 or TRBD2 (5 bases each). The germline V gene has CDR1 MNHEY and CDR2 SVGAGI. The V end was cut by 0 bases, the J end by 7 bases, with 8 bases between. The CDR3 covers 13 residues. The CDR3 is CASSYSRGHTQYF. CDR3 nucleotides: TGTGCCAGCAGTTACTCGAGGGGCCATACGCAGTATTTT.

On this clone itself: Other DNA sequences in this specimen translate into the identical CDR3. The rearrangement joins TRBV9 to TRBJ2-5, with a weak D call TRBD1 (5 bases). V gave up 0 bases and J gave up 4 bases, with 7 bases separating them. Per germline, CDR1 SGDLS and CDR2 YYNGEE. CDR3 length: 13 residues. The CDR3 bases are TGTGCCAGCAGCGTAGGGGGCCGAGAGACCCAGTACTTC. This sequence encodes CASSVGGRETQYF.

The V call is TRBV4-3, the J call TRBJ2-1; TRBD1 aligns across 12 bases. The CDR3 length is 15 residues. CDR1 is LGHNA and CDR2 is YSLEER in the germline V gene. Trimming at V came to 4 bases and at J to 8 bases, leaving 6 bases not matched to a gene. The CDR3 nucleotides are TGCGCCAGCAGCCTGCTGGGACAGGGGGCCTATGAGCAGTTCTTC. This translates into CASSLLGQGAYEQFF.

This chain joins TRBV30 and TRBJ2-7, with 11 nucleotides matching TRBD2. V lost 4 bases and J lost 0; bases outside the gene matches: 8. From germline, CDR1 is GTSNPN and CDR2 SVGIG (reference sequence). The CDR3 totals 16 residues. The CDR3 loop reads CAWTSRLAGYSYEQYF. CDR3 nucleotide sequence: TGTGCCTGGACGTCAAGACTAGCGGGATACTCCTACGAGCAGTACTTC.

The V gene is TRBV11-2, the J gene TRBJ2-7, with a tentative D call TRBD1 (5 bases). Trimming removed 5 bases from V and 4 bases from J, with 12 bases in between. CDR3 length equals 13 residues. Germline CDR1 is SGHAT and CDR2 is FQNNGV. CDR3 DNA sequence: TGTGCCAGCAGCCCCCCAGGGTTTTACGAGCAGTACTTC. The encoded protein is CASSPPGFYEQYF.